This T cell receptor beta chain was found in a study of CD8+ T cells in alopecia areata. About the study: Treated patients were dosed with oral tofacitinib, taking 5 to 10 mg twice daily. Tofacitinib was given for 6 to 18 months, then stopped for 6 months.

The CDR3 is made up of 13 amino acids. Germline V CDR1 and CDR2: GTSNPN, SVGIG (reference sequence). V was cut by 0 bases and J by 5 bases, with 9 bases left in between. Treatment described: oral pan-JAK inhibitor, 5-10 mg twice daily. T lymphocytes (CD4+ and CD8+) were sorted from PBMCs. Extracted from the samples, RNA was reverse transcribed into cDNA to serve as the sequencing template. Using immunoSEQ multiplex PCR, the repertoire was profiled, and TCRdb retains in-frame clones only, with some absent. The sample gives about 42,000 clones, around three fifths of which show up once; about a fifth is in the top ten.

The sequence came from a human donor with alopecia areata. The J gene is TRBJ2-3, the V gene TRBV30; D assignment may be TRBD1 or TRBD2 (6 bases each). The sequencing here drew on CD8+ T cells sorted from blood, taken at week 4, from a patient treated with tofacitinib. Here the CDR3 DNA reads TGTGCCTGGAGTGTGGGGGGCAGAGATACGCAGTATTTT. Its protein is CAWSVGGRDTQYF.